Detailed here is one T cell receptor (beta chain). Profiling relied on immunoSEQ multiplex PCR, and the TCRdb table lists in-frame clones only, not all of them. The top ten clones hold approximately 1.3% of a sample with 200,000 to 250,000 clones, around 85% of them seen once. The sample is drawn from a study of blood T cell repertoires in COVID-19. Study at large: Nucleic acid was either cDNA or gDNA, and it came from T cells, B-cell-depleted T cells, or PBMCs.

Those enrolled, adults aged about 18 to 95 years, came from roughly 22 US areas. The V end was cut by 10 bases, the J end by 2 bases, with 16 bases between. CDR1 is LNHDA and CDR2 is SQIVND in the germline V gene (reference sequence). The CDR3 totals 14 residues. This clonotype was obtained from a woman between 40 and 50 years old with acute COVID-19. The chain employs TRBV19 and TRBJ2-3; TRBD2 might be the D (5 bases). Sequencing was carried out using PBMCs or T cells enriched from blood (not recorded which). DNA of the CDR3: TGTGCCACCAAGGAGAGGGAACTCACAGATACGCAGTATTTT. Translation gives CATKERELTDTQYF.